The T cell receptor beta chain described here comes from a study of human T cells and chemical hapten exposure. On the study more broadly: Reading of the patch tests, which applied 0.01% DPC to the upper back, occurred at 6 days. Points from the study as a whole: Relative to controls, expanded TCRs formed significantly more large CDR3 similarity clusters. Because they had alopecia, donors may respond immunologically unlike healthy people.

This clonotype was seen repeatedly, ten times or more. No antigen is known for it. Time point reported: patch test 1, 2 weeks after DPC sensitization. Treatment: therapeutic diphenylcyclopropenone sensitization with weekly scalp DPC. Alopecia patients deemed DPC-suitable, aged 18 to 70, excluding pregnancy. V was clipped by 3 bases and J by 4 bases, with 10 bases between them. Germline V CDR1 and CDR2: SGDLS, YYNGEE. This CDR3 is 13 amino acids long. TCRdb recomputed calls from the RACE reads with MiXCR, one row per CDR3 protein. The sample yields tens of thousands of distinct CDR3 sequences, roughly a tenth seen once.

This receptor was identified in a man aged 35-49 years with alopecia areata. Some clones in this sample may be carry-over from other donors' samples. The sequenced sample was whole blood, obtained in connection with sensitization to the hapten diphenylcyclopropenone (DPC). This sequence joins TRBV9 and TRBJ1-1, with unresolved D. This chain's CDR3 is CASSGNLGTEAFF. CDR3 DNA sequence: TGTGCCAGCAGCGGTAACCTGGGCACTGAAGCTTTCTTT.